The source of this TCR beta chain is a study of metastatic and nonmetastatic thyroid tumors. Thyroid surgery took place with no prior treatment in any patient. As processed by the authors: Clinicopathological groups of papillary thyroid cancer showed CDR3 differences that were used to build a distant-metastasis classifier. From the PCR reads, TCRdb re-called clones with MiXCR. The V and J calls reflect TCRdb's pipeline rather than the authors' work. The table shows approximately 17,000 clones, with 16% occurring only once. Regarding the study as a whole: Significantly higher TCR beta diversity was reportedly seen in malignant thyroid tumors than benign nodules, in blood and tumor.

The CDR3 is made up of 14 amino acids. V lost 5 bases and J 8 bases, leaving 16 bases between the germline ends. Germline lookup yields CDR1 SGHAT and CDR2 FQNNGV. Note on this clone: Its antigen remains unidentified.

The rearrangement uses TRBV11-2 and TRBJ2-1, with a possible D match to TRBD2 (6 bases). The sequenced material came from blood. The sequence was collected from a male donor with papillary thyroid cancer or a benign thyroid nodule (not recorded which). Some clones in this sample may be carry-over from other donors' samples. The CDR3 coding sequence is TGTGCCAGCAGCCCCATTCGACTAGGGGATGAGCAGTTCTTC. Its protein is CASSPIRLGDEQFF.